This passage covers 26 T cell receptor beta chains from one sample sequenced in a study of cytomegalovirus exposure and HLA in healthy donors. The PCR made use of 60 Vbeta and 13 Jbeta primers. The data were produced by immunoSEQ multiplex PCR, yet TCRdb's version contains in-frame clones alone and is incomplete. The sample has approximately 140,000 clones, 65% to 80% seen once. The sample consisted of PBMCs. These receptors were obtained from a man between 40 and 49 years old in good health and CMV-seropositive.

A few counts support this clone. The chain employs TRBV2 and TRBJ1-5; D unresolved. The germline gives CDR1 SNHLY, CDR2 FYNNEI. The CDR3 totals 13 residues. The V gene lost 0 bases and the J gene lost 11 bases, with 11 bases spanning the gap. The CDR3 loop reads CASSEALSGAQHF. CDR3 DNA: TGTGCCAGCAGTGAAGCGCTCTCCGGGGCCCAGCATTTT.

The chain is built from TRBV2 and TRBJ2-5, with D possibly being TRBD1 (6 bases). Gene TRBJ2-7 matches the end of the DNA better, so the J call may be wrong. There are 13 residues in the CDR3. Germline CDR1 SNHLY, CDR2 FYNNEI. The CDR3 spells CASSVQGGDEQYF. CDR3 nucleotides: TGTGCCAGCAGTGTACAGGGTGGGGACGAGCAGTACTTC.

The chain carries TRBV28 and TRBJ1-2; D gene unclear. The germline V and J ends were trimmed by 6 bases and 8 bases, with 22 bases remaining between them. This CDR3 is 15 amino acids long. CDR1 and CDR2 (germline): MDHEN, SYDVKM. The CDR3, as DNA: TGTGCCAGCAGCGAGCCGATTGGGTCAGGTTGGGGCTACACCTTC. Amino acids: CASSEPIGSGWGYTF.

The CDR3 DNA is TGTGCCAGCAGTCCCCTAGACCCGTACAATGAGCAGTTCTTC. Translated, it gives CASSPLDPYNEQFF. The V gene is TRBV28, the J gene TRBJ2-1; no firm D call. The CDR3 is 14 residues long. The germline V gene encodes CDR1 MDHEN and CDR2 SYDVKM. Trimming shortened V by 5 bases and J by 4 bases, and 12 bases separated the two germline ends.

The chain recombines TRBV7-9 with TRBJ2-5; 7 bases fit TRBD2. Per the germline V gene, CDR1 is SEHNR and CDR2 is FQNEAQ (reference sequence). V lost 4 bases, J lost 4 bases, and 18 bases stayed unmatched. CDR3 length: 18 amino acids. The CDR3 nucleotides are TGTGCCAGCAGCTCTTTATCGTCCACGGGAGGTGGGCGAGAGACCCAGTACTTC. This encodes CASSSLSSTGGGRETQYF.

The chain is built from TRBV19 and TRBJ2-5; D possibly corresponds to TRBD2 (5 bases). The V end was cut by 3 bases, the J end by 3 bases, with 11 bases between. Germline loops: CDR1 LNHDA, CDR2 SQIVND (reference sequence). The CDR3 length is 14 residues. The CDR3 coding sequence is TGTGCCAGTAGTATGAGGGTGGGGAAAGAGACCCAGTACTTC. Translated, it gives CASSMRVGKETQYF.

This clone was recorded only once. This chain uses TRBV19 with TRBJ2-1; 7 bases fit TRBD1. V gave up 0 bases and J gave up 4 bases; unmatched junction bases: 6. Germline loops: CDR1 LNHDA, CDR2 SQIVND (reference sequence). CDR3 length equals 16 residues. The DNA of the CDR3 is TGTGCCAGTAGTATAGATTCAGGACAGGAGTACAATGAGCAGTTCTTC. Translating it yields CASSIDSGQEYNEQFF.

The chain is built from TRBV5-1 and TRBJ2-7, with D possibly being TRBD1 (5 bases). The CDR3 contains 15 residues. CDR1 is SGHRS and CDR2 is YFSETQ in the germline V gene. V was pared by 3 bases and J by 5 bases, with 18 bases between. DNA for the CDR3: TGCGCCAGCAGCTCAGGGCAGGGTGGCCTGAACGAGCAGTACTTC. Its protein is CASSSGQGGLNEQYF.

This chain links TRBV7-3 with TRBJ1-4; maybe TRBD1 (6 bases). This CDR3 has 13 amino acids. The germline V and J ends were trimmed by 8 bases and 4 bases, with 11 bases remaining between them. The V gene's germline CDR1 is SGHTA and CDR2 FQGTGA. This CDR3 is CASPDRDNEKLFF. CDR3 coding DNA: TGTGCCAGCCCGGACAGAGATAATGAAAAACTGTTTTTT.

The J gene is TRBJ2-5, the V gene TRBV9; 8 bases fit TRBD1. The DNA end lines up better with TRBJ2-7; the J call may be wrong. Germline assignment: CDR1 SGDLS and CDR2 YYNGEE. The CDR3 is 16 amino acids. Here the CDR3 DNA reads TGTGCCAGCAGCGTCGCTCCGACAGGGGCAGGATACGAGCAGTACTTC. Amino acids: CASSVAPTGAGYEQYF.

The chain couples TRBV28 to TRBJ2-3, with a possible D match to TRBD2 (6 bases). The CDR3 length is 14 residues. Looked up from germline, CDR1 is MDHEN and CDR2 is SYDVKM. V was shortened by 2 bases and J by 1 base, with 7 bases between the two germline ends. The CDR3 DNA is TGTGCCAGCAGTTTAGGAGGGCGCACAGATACGCAGTATTTT. The encoded protein is CASSLGGRTDTQYF.

The chain uses TRBV5-4 and TRBJ2-5; D is unresolved. TRBJ2-7 explains the end of the DNA better; the J call may be wrong. The V gene's germline CDR1 is SGHNT and CDR2 YYREEE (reference sequence). The CDR3 extends over 12 amino acids. The CDR3 DNA follows: TGTGCCAGCAGTCAGTCTAGAAACGAGCAGTACTTC. Encoded protein: CASSQSRNEQYF.

This chain links TRBV28 with TRBJ1-4; D remains unclear. This CDR3 is 16 amino acids long. With 8 bases removed from V and 0 bases from J, the gap between germline ends came to 16 bases. Germline assignment: CDR1 MDHEN and CDR2 SYDVKM. CDR3 region: CASRLAQSATNEKLFF. Here the CDR3 DNA reads TGTGCCAGCCGACTAGCCCAAAGTGCAACTAATGAAAAACTGTTTTTT.

The rearrangement uses TRBV7-2 and TRBJ2-5; 12 nucleotides line up with TRBD2. The CDR3 covers 16 residues. Trimming cost V 5 bases and J 2 bases; bases outside gene matches: 6. Germline V gives CDR1 SGHTA, CDR2 FQGNSA. The DNA for the CDR3 is TGTGCCAGCAGCCTTTCCGGGACTAGCGGGCAAGAGACCCAGTACTTC. It translates to CASSLSGTSGQETQYF.

The chain carries TRBV30 and TRBJ2-2; possible D gene TRBD1, 6 bases. The CDR3 extends over 16 amino acids. Germline CDR1 reads GTSNPN; CDR2 reads SVGIG (reference sequence). Trimming stripped 5 bases from V and 5 bases from J, with 21 bases between. The CDR3 coding sequence is TGTGCCTGGCAGGGGTCGCAGCGCGCCTTTACCGGGGAGCTGTTTTTT. Amino acid sequence: CAWQGSQRAFTGELFF.

In DNA, the CDR3 is TGTGCCAGCAGTGTCAGCGGGAGAAGCTACGAGCAGTACTTC. It codes for CASSVSGRSYEQYF. The chain is built from TRBV27 and TRBJ2-7; 8 bases line up with TRBD2. Germline lookup yields CDR1 MNHEY and CDR2 SMNVEV (reference sequence). The CDR3 totals 14 residues. V dropped 5 bases and J dropped 3; count of bases not matched to a gene: 6.

This clone was recorded only once. The gene calls are TRBV4-1 and TRBJ1-5, with a tentative D call TRBD1 (6 bases). Germline CDR1 is MGHRA and CDR2 is YSYEKL. V lost 0 bases and J lost 5, with 17 bases in between. The CDR3 consists of 17 residues. Here the CDR3 DNA reads TGCGCCAGCAGCCAAGAAACTTCGGCCAAGGGGGATCAGCCCCAGCATTTT. Its translation: CASSQETSAKGDQPQHF.

The CDR3 DNA reads TGTGCCAGTTCCCCCAGCGCGGATTACGAGCAGTACTTC. Its translation is CASSPSADYEQYF. The chain links TRBV19 to TRBJ2-7, with D hard to call. Trimming stripped 8 bases from V and 4 bases from J, with 15 bases between. CDR3 length: 13 residues. CDR1 is LNHDA and CDR2 is SQIVND in the germline V gene (reference sequence).

This chain uses TRBV7-9 with TRBJ2-6; TRBD2 aligns across 9 bases. Germline CDR1 and CDR2: SEHNR and FQNEAQ (reference sequence). This CDR3 region has 18 residues. V lost 3 bases, J lost 1 base, and 7 bases stayed unmatched. The CDR3 loop is CASSFKGTSWSGANVLTF. CDR3 bases: TGTGCCAGCAGCTTTAAAGGGACTAGCTGGTCTGGGGCCAACGTCCTGACTTTC. The full variable domain, rest sourced from reference TRBV7-9 and TRBJ2-6, is DTGVSQNPRHKITKRGQNVTFRCDPISEHNRLYWYRQTLGQGPEFLTYFQNEAQLEKSRLLSDRFSAERPKGSFSTLEIQRTEQGDSAMYLCASSFKGTSWSGANVLTFGAGSRLTVL.

This clone showed up just once. The CDR3 here is CASTSPFWEGGSYNEQFF. CDR3 sequence (DNA): TGTGCCAGCACCTCCCCTTTTTGGGAGGGAGGGTCCTACAATGAGCAGTTCTTC. The rearrangement uses TRBV7-9 and TRBJ2-1; 7 nucleotides line up with TRBD2. The V gene end was trimmed by 7 bases and the J gene end by 1 base; junction bases not matched to a gene: 16. CDR3 length: 18 residues. CDR1 and CDR2 (germline): SEHNR, FQNEAQ (reference sequence).

This clone was seen only a few times. V usage is TRBV6-4 and J usage is TRBJ2-3, with D unresolved. V was cut by 6 bases and J by 0 bases, with 13 bases left in between. CDR1 is MRHNA and CDR2 is SNTAGT in the germline V gene. The CDR3 sequence is 15 residues long. Here the CDR3 reads CASSPNPGSTDTQYF. CDR3 DNA sequence: TGTGCCAGCAGCCCAAATCCAGGCAGCACAGATACGCAGTATTTT.

This chain uses TRBV5-6 with TRBJ2-1; TRBD2 aligns across 16 bases. The CDR3 length is 19 residues. Germline lookup yields CDR1 SGHDT and CDR2 YYEEEE. With V trimmed by 4 bases and J by 0 bases, 7 bases remained unmatched. The CDR3 DNA is TGTGCCAGCAGCCGACCGGGACTAGCGGGAGGGCGCTCCTACAATGAGCAGTTCTTC. Its translation: CASSRPGLAGGRSYNEQFF. The whole variable domain, remainder taken from reference TRBV5-6 and TRBJ2-1, is DAGVTQSPTHLIKTRGQQVTLRCSPKSGHDTVSWYQQALGQGPQFIFQYYEEEERQRGNFPDRFSGHQFPNYSSELNVNALLLGDSALYLCASSRPGLAGGRSYNEQFFGPGTRLTVL.

The chain has TRBV18 and TRBJ2-1; 9 positions match TRBD1. Germline CDR1 KGHSH, CDR2 LQKENI. Trimming cost V 6 bases and J 4 bases; bases outside gene matches: 7. The CDR3 consists of 15 residues. The CDR3 region has the DNA TGTGCCAGCTCGATAAGACAGGGGGAATACAATGAGCAGTTCTTC. It codes for CASSIRQGEYNEQFF. The full variable domain, completed using reference TRBV18 and TRBJ2-1, is NAGVMQNPRHLVRRRGQEARLRCSPMKGHSHVYWYRQLPEEGLKFMVYLQKENIIDESGMPKERFSAEFPKEGPSILRIQQVVRGDSAAYFCASSIRQGEYNEQFFGPGTRLTVL.

This clone was recorded once. The CDR3 protein is CASSQASTGYGYTF. CDR3 DNA: TGCGCCAGCAGCCAAGCCTCGACAGGGTATGGCTACACCTTC. The chain combines TRBV4-3 with TRBJ1-2, with 7 bases aligning to TRBD1. The V gene's germline CDR1 is LGHNA and CDR2 YSLEER. The trim removed 1 base at V and 5 bases at J, leaving 4 bases unmatched. The CDR3 is 14 amino acids.

J is TRBJ1-1 and V is TRBV15, with D hard to call. Trimming stripped 5 bases from V and 6 bases from J, with 10 bases between. Per germline, CDR1 LNHNV and CDR2 YYDKDF (reference sequence). The CDR3 consists of 12 residues. DNA of the CDR3: TGTGCCACCAGCGAGAACCTTCCTGAAGCTTTCTTT. As protein: CATSENLPEAFF.

CDR3 sequence (DNA): TGTGCCAGCCTCCCATCTGGGACAGGGGTCTACGAGCAGTACTTC. The encoded protein is CASLPSGTGVYEQYF. This chain joins TRBV7-9 and TRBJ2-7, with 10 bases that match TRBD1. Germline lookup yields CDR1 SEHNR and CDR2 FQNEAQ (reference sequence). The CDR3 covers 15 residues. After removal of 8 bases from V and 3 bases from J, the junction contained 10 bases not matched to a gene.